This TCR beta chain comes out of a study of T cell changes during pregnancy in multiple sclerosis. Data came from immunoSEQ multiplex PCR; TCRdb stores just in-frame clones and leaves some out. This table holds 12,000 or so clones, 75% to 90% found once. Germline values: CDR1 MNHEY, CDR2 SMNVEV (reference sequence). Trimming cost V 2 bases and J 5 bases, with 3 bases left between them. CDR3 length: 11 amino acids. The sequenced sample was CD8+ T cells from peripheral blood mononuclear cells, obtained after pregnancy. The rearrangement uses TRBV27 and TRBJ2-5; D is unclear. This TCR derives from a female donor in good health, enrolled as a control in a pregnancy study. CDR3 in DNA: TGTGCCAGCAGTTTAGAGGAGACCCAGTACTTC. Translated: CASSLEETQYF.